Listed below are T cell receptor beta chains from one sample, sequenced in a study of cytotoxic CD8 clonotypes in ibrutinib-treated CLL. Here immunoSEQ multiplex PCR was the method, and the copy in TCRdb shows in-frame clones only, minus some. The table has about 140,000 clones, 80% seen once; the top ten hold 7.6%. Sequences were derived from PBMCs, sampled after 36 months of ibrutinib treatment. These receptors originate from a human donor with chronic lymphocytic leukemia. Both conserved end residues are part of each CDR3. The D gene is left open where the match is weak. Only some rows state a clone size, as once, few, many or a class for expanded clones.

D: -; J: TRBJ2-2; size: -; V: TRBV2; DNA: TGTGCCAGCAGTGAAGGAGAAGGGAGGCTCCTGCGGACCGGGGAGCTGTTTTTT; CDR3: CASSEGEGRLLRTGELFF
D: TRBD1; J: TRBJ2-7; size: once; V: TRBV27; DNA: TGTGCCAGCGGACAGGGGGCGAAAAGGTACGAGCAGTACTTC; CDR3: CASGQGAKRYEQYF
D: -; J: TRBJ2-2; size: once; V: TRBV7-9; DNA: TGTGCCACCGCGGGGACAAGTGCCACCGGGGAGCTGTTTTTT; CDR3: CATAGTSATGELFF
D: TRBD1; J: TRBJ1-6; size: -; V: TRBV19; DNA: TGTGCCGAACTAATTGGACTGGGACAGGGGGCGCGCCCTAATTCACCCCTCCACTTT; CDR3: CAELIGLGQGARPNSPLHF
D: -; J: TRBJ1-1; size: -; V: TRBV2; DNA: TGTGCCAGCAGATACAGGGTAGGGTCCACTGAAGCTTTCTTT; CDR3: CASRYRVGSTEAFF
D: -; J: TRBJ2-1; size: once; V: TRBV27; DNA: TGTGCCAGCACGAGTTGGAGGGTTAGGGCCGGCGAGCAGTTCTTC; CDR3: CASTSWRVRAGEQFF
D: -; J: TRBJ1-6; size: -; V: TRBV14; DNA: TGTGCCAGCAGCCAAGTCGTGGACAATTCACCCCTCCACTTT; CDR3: CASSQVVDNSPLHF
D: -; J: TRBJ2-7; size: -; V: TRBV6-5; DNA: TGTGCCAGCAGCCTAGCCCCCATTTCCTACGAGCAGTACTTC; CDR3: CASSLAPISYEQYF
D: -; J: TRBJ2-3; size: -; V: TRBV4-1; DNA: TGCGCCAGCAGCCAAGAAGATGATACGCAGTATTTT; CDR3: CASSQEDDTQYF
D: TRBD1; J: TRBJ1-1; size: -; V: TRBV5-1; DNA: TGCGCCAGCAGTAGGACAGGGGGCCGTGCTGAAGCTTTCTTT; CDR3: CASSRTGGRAEAFF
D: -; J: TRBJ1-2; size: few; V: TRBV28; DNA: TGTGCCAGCAGTTCAATAAACCGGGCCCTTCGAGGCTACACCTTC; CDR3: CASSSINRALRGYTF
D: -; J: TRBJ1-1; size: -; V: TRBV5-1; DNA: TGCGCCAGCAGCTTGACCTCATCTTTAACTGAAGCTTTCTTT; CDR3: CASSLTSSLTEAFF
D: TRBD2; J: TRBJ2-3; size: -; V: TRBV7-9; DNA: TGTGCCAGCAGCTTCATGACTAGCGGGGCCACAGATACGCAGTATTTT; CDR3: CASSFMTSGATDTQYF
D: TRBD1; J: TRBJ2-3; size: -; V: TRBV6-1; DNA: TGTGCCACCTCGTACAGGGGTGGCACAGATACGCAGTATTTT; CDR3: CATSYRGGTDTQYF
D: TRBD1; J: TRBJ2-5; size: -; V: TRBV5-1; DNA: TGCGCCAGCAGCTGGACAGGAGTTCAAGAGACCCAGTACTTC; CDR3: CASSWTGVQETQYF
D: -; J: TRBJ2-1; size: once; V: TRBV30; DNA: TGTGCCTGGAGTATAGTAGGGGCCCGTGAGCAGTTCTTC; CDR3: CAWSIVGAREQFF
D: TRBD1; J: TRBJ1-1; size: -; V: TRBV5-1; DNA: TGCGCCAGCAGCTTGACAGGGGCGTTTCGGGACACTGAAGCTTTCTTT; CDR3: CASSLTGAFRDTEAFF
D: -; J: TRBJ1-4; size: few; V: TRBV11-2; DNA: TGTGCCAGCAGCTTAGAGGGCAGGGCTGAAAAACTGTTTTTT; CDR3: CASSLEGRAEKLFF
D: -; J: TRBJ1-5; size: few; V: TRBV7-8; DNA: TGTGCCAGCAGCCCGACGGACCTAAGAGGTCAGCCCCAGCATTTT; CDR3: CASSPTDLRGQPQHF
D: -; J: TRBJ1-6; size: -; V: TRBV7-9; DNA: TGTGCCAGCAGCTTATCTGGGGAGGTGCCACCCCTCCACTTT; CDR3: CASSLSGEVPPLHF
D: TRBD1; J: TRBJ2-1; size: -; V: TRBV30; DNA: TGTGCCTGGAGCCCCTGGGACAGTAACAATGAGCAGTTCTTC; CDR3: CAWSPWDSNNEQFF
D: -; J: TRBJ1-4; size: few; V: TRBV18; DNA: TGTGCCAGCTCACCACCTGGGACGAGGGGTGAAAAACTGTTTTTT; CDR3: CASSPPGTRGEKLFF
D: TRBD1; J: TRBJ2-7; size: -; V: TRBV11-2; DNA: TGTGCCAGCAGCTTAGGACGGGACAGTAGATCCCACGAGCAGTACTTC; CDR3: CASSLGRDSRSHEQYF
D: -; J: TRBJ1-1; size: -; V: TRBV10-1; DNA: TGCGCCAGCAGTGAGTCAGGTCGCGCCACCCCCGTCTTT; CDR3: CASSESGRATPVF
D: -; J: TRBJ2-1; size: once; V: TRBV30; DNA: TGTGCCTGGAGGTTCGTTGGCAGCTACAATGAGCAGTTCTTC; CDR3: CAWRFVGSYNEQFF
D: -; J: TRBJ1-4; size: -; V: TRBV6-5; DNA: TGTGCCAGCAGCCTGGACGGGAATGAAAAACTGTTTTTT; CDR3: CASSLDGNEKLFF
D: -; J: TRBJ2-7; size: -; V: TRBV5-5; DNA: TGTGCCAGCAGCCTTGACCCTATCGCCCCCTACGAGCAGTACTTC; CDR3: CASSLDPIAPYEQYF
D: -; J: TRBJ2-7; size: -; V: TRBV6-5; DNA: TGTGCCAGCAGAACCGGGACTCTTCTTTCCTACGAGCAGTACTTC; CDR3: CASRTGTLLSYEQYF
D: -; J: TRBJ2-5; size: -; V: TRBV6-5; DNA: TGTGCCAGCAGTTATAGTACGAACCAAGAGACCCAGTACTTC; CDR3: CASSYSTNQETQYF
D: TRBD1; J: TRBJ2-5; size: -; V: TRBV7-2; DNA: TGTGCCAGCAGCATAAACCGGGACAGACAAGAGACCCAGTACTTC; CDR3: CASSINRDRQETQYF
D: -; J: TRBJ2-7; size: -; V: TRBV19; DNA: TGTGCCAGTAGTAGGCGGACGGCGCTACAGAACGAGCAGTACTTC; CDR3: CASSRRTALQNEQYF
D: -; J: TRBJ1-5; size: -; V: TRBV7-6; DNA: TGTGCCAGCAGTGAGAGATATAGCAATCAGCCCCAGCATTTT; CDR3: CASSERYSNQPQHF
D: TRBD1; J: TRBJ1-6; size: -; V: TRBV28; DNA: TGTGCCAGCAGTTCACTTTACAGGGGCTCCTATAATTCACCCCTCCACTTT; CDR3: CASSSLYRGSYNSPLHF
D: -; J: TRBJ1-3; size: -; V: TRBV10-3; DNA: TGTGCCATCAGTGAGTTAAACAGGGAGTCTGGAAACACCATATATTTT; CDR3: CAISELNRESGNTIYF
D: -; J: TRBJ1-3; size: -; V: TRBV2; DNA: TGTGCCAGCAGTGCTGGGGTGGTGTACCCTGGAAACACCATATATTTT; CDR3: CASSAGVVYPGNTIYF
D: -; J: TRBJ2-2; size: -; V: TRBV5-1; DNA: TGCGCCAGCACCGCCGCGTCCGCGCCCGGCACCGGGGAGCTGTTTTTT; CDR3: CASTAASAPGTGELFF
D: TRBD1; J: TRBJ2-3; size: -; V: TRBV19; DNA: TGTGCCAGTAGTCGATTTGGTGACAGGGTTACGCAGTATTTT; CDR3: CASSRFGDRVTQYF
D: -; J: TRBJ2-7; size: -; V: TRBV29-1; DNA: TGCAGCGTTGTCGGCCTACCGCGACGCGAGCAGTACTTC; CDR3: CSVVGLPRREQYF
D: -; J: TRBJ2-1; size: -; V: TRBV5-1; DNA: TGCGCCAGCAGCTTGCCGGCCGGGGGCGCCTACAATGAGCAGTTCTTC; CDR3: CASSLPAGGAYNEQFF
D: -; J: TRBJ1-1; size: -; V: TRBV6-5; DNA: TGTGCCAGCAGTTGGGACGGGAACACTGAAGCTTTCTTT; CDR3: CASSWDGNTEAFF
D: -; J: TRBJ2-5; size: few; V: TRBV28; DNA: TGTGCCAGCAGTTTACGTGAGACCCAGTACTTC; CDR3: CASSLRETQYF
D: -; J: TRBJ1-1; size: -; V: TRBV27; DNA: TGTGCCAGCACCAACTATGAGGGGAACACTGAAGCTTTCTTT; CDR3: CASTNYEGNTEAFF
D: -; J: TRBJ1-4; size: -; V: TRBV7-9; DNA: TGTGCCAGCAGCTCAGGCTCCGGGACTACCCTGTTTTTT; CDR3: CASSSGSGTTLFF
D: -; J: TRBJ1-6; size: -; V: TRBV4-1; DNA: TGCGCCAGCAGTCGACCGAGCCTCTATAATTCACCCCTCCACTTT; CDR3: CASSRPSLYNSPLHF
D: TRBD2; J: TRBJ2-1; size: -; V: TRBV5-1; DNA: TGCGCCAGCAGCTTGGGCGGGAGGGCCGGCAGGGACAAAAGCTCCTACAATGAGCAGTTCTTC; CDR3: CASSLGGRAGRDKSSYNEQFF
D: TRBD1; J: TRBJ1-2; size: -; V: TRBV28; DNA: TGTGCCAGCAGGACAGGGGGTCGTTATGGCTACACCTTC; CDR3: CASRTGGRYGYTF
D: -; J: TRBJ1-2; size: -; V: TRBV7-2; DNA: TGTGCCAGCAGCCCAGAGGCGTTTCTTAGCTACACCTTC; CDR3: CASSPEAFLSYTF
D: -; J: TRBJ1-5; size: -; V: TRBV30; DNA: TGTGCCTGGAGTTTCGTGGGCAATCAGCCCCAGCATTTT; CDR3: CAWSFVGNQPQHF
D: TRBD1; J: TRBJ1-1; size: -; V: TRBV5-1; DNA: TGCGCCAGCAGCGGGACAGGGCGTGGGACTGAAGCTTTCTTT; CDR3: CASSGTGRGTEAFF
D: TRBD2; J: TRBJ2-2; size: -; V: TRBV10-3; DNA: TGTGCCATCAGGACGACTAGCCTACCTACGAACACCGGGGAGCTGTTTTTT; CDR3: CAIRTTSLPTNTGELFF
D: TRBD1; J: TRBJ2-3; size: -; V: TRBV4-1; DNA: TGCGCCAGCAGCCAAGAGAGAGGGACAGGGGCAGATACGCAGTATTTT; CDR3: CASSQERGTGADTQYF
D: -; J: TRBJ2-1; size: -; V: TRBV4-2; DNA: TGTGCCAGCAGCCAAGATCTCAGGGACTGGACCTACAATGAGCAGTTCTTC; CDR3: CASSQDLRDWTYNEQFF
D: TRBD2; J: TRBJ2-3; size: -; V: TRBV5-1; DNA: TGCGCCAGCAGCTTGGGTCCTAGCGGGGGGACAGATACGCAGTATTTT; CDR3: CASSLGPSGGTDTQYF
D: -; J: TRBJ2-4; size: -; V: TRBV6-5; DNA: TGTGCCAGCAGTTTTGGGTTAGCCAAAAACATTCAGTACTTC; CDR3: CASSFGLAKNIQYF
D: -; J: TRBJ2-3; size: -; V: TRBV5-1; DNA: TGCGCCAGCAGCTGGCCGGGCGCAGATACGCAGTATTTT; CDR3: CASSWPGADTQYF